This TCR beta chain stems from a study of cytomegalovirus exposure and HLA in healthy donors. With regard to this clone: The antigen is undetermined.

CDR3 size: 16 residues. Trimming cost V 2 bases and J 2 bases, with 15 bases left between them. Looked up from germline, CDR1 is KGHSH and CDR2 is LQKENI. General observations from the study: In an earlier analysis, productive rearrangement rates for most beta V segments clustered near 87% or 30%. In a later analysis, most CMV-associated TCR beta chains appeared HLA-restricted. Later analysis found that TCR beta chains associated with HLA were more clonally expanded than other, equally common chains.

13 Jbeta primers and 60 Vbeta primers were used for the PCR. Repertoires were generated with immunoSEQ multiplex PCR, while TCRdb's copy carries only in-frame clones and drops some. Of 65,000 to 95,000 clones in the sample, approximately 80% were seen once. The V gene is TRBV18, the J gene TRBJ2-5; a possible D gene is TRBD1 (5 bases). The TCR sequence derives from a man aged 45-65 years in good health and CMV-seronegative. The specimen was PBMCs. As DNA, the CDR3 is TGTGCCAGCTCACCATTAGGGGCCCAAACGCAAGAGACCCAGTACTTC. This encodes CASSPLGAQTQETQYF.